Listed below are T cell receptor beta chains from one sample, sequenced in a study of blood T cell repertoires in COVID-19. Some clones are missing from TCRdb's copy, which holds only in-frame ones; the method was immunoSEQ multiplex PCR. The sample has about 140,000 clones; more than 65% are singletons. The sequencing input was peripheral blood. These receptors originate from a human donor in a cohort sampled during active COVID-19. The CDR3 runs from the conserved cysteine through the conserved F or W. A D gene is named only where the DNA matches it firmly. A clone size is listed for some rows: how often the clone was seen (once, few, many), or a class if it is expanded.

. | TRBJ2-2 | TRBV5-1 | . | CASSLGPQDTGELFF | TGCGCCAGCAGCTTGGGGCCACAGGATACCGGGGAGCTGTTTTTT
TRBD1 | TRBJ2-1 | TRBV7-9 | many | CASSLGPGQGSANEQFF | TGTGCCAGCAGCTTAGGGCCCGGACAGGGGTCGGCGAATGAGCAGTTCTTC
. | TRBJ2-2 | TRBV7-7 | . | CASSLRSGSPNTGELFF | TGTGCTAGCAGCTTGCGGTCGGGGTCCCCGAACACCGGGGAGCTGTTTTTT
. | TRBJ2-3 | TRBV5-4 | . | CASSSLGGGPNTDTQYF | TGTGCCAGCAGCAGCCTTGGTGGGGGCCCAAACACAGATACGCAGTATTTT
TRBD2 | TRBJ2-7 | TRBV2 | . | CASSDVTSGGAGEQYF | TGTGCCAGCAGTGACGTGACTAGCGGGGGGGCAGGGGAGCAGTACTTC
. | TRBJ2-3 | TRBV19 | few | CASSMAGAGTDTQYF | TGTGCCAGTAGTATGGCGGGGGCCGGCACAGATACGCAGTATTTT
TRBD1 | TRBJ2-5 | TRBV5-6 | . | CASSTDRGTQYF | TGTGCCAGCAGCACCGACAGGGGGACCCAGTACTTC
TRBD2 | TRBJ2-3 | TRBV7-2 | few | CASSLYLAGGQYF | TGTGCCAGCAGCTTATACTTAGCGGGGGGGCAGTATTTT
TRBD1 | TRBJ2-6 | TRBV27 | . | CASKIRGPGANVLTF | TGTGCCAGCAAGATCAGGGGGCCTGGGGCCAACGTCCTGACTTTC
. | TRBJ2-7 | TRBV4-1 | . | CASSHPQGEQYF | TGCGCCAGCAGCCATCCCCAGGGCGAGCAGTACTTC
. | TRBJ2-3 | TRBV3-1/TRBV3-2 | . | CASSQDNGGINTDTQYF | TGTGCCAGCAGCCAAGACAACGGCGGGATTAACACAGATACGCAGTATTTT
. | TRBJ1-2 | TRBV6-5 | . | CASSTRGGGYTF | TGTGCCAGCAGTACCCGGGGAGGGGGCTACACCTTC
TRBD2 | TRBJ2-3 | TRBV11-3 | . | CASSLVLAGGRDTQYF | TGTGCCAGCAGCTTAGTTCTAGCGGGGGGGAGAGATACGCAGTATTTT
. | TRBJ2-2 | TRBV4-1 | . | CASTPGRGGIGELFF | TGCGCCAGCACACCCGGAAGGGGAGGCATCGGGGAGCTGTTTTTT
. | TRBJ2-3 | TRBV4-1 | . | CASSQEVLVLQYF | TGCGCCAGCAGCCAAGAAGTGCTAGTTCTACAGTATTTT
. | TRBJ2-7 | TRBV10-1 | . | CASSDPIGADPWEQYF | TGCGCCAGCAGTGACCCGATAGGGGCCGACCCTTGGGAGCAGTACTTC
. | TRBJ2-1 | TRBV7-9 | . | CASSRLGGEYNEQFF | TGTGCCAGCAGCCGTCTGGGTGGAGAATACAATGAGCAGTTCTTC
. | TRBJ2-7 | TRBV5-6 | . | CASSFAQGNEQYF | TGTGCCAGCAGCTTTGCCCAGGGGAACGAGCAGTACTTC
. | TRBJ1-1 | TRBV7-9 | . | CASSLEGTQNTEAFF | TGTGCCAGCAGCTTAGAGGGGACACAGAACACTGAAGCTTTCTTT
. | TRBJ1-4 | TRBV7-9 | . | CASSLGQNNEKLFF | TGTGCCAGCAGCTTAGGGCAGAATAATGAAAAACTGTTTTTT
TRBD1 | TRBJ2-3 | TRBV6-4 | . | CASSFRGPPSTDTQYF | TGTGCCAGCAGCTTCAGGGGGCCACCTAGCACAGATACGCAGTATTTT
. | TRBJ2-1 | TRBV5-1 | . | CASSLAMSYNEQFF | TGCGCCAGCAGCTTGGCCATGTCCTACAATGAGCAGTTCTTC
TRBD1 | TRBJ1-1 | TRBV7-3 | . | CASSSRTGANTEAFF | TGTGCCAGCAGTTCCAGGACAGGGGCGAACACTGAAGCTTTCTTT
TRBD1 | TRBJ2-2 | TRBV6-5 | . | CASSYWGTGGGELFF | TGTGCCAGCAGTTATTGGGGGACAGGTGGCGGGGAGCTGTTTTTT
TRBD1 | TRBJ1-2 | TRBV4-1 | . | CASSVTTGEYGYTF | TGCGCCAGCAGCGTTACAACAGGGGAGTATGGCTACACCTTC